Listed here are 27 T cell receptor beta chains from one sample, sequenced in a study of beta chain features in type 1 diabetes. Expressed TCRB transcripts were sequenced because the entire RNA isolate underwent reverse transcription. Assay used: immunoSEQ multiplex PCR; TCRdb lists only in-frame clones, some missing. Of 150,000 to 200,000 clones in the sample, 7.5% to 9.5% were seen once. The sequenced sample was central memory CD4+ T cells from blood. The origin of the receptors is a woman in her late teens or twenties in good health.

This clone was observed a few times. The chain couples TRBV5-4 to TRBJ1-1; TRBD1 matches 8 bases. Germline loops: CDR1 SGHNT, CDR2 YYREEE (reference sequence). With V trimmed by 8 bases and J by 0 bases, 6 bases remained unmatched. The CDR3 is made up of 14 amino acids. The CDR3 spells CASYRGIMNTEAFF. DNA of the CDR3: TGTGCCAGTTACAGGGGGATAATGAACACTGAAGCTTTCTTT.

This clone was observed a few times. A much larger clone sits a single nucleotide away, making a read error possible. This chain connects TRBV4-2 to TRBJ2-7, with 8 bases that match TRBD1. The CDR3 is 16 amino acids. V was pared by 1 base and J by 4 bases, with 9 bases of the junction left unmatched. Germline CDR1 is LGHNA and CDR2 is YNFKEQ. CDR3 sequence: CASSQAGRTGRYEQYF. CDR3 nucleotides: TGTGCCAGCAGCCAAGCAGGAAGGACAGGGAGGTACGAGCAGTACTTC.

The table lists this clone with a few counts. The chain employs TRBV7-3 and TRBJ1-1; D uncertain. Germline values: CDR1 SGHTA, CDR2 FQGTGA. The CDR3 spans 13 residues. V was pared by 4 bases and J by 2 bases, with 8 bases between. CDR3 DNA: TGTGCCAGCAGCTCCGACTCAAACACTGAAGCTTTCTTT. It specifies CASSSDSNTEAFF.

The V and J genes are TRBV5-4 and TRBJ1-1, with a weak D call TRBD1 (6 bases). There are 15 residues in the CDR3. Germline assignment: CDR1 SGHNT and CDR2 YYREEE (reference sequence). Trimming took off 4 bases at V and 2 bases at J, with 15 bases between the two ends. CDR3 sequence (DNA): TGTGCCAGCAGCCCGGGGGGGGCCGGTAACACTGAAGCTTTCTTT. It specifies CASSPGGAGNTEAFF.

This chain connects TRBV29-1 to TRBJ1-1, with D maybe TRBD1 (5 bases). CDR1 is SQVTM, CDR2 ANQGSEA, per germline. This CDR3 region has 15 residues. The ends were cut back, 1 base at V and 3 bases at J, with 15 bases in the middle. This chain's CDR3 is CSVEGVGGAYTEAFF. The CDR3 DNA sequence: TGCAGCGTTGAAGGAGTGGGGGGTGCGTACACTGAAGCTTTCTTT.

The chain links TRBV7-9 to TRBJ2-1; D is uncertain. This CDR3 is 14 amino acids long. From germline, CDR1 is SEHNR and CDR2 FQNEAQ (reference sequence). Deletions cut 6 bases from V and 0 bases from J, with 9 bases between. The CDR3 is CASRFDNSYNEQFF. As DNA, the CDR3 is TGTGCCAGCAGATTCGACAACTCCTACAATGAGCAGTTCTTC. The whole variable domain, remainder taken from reference TRBV7-9 and TRBJ2-1, is DTGVSQNPRHKITKRGQNVTFRCDPISEHNRLYWYRQTLGQGPEFLTYFQNEAQLEKSRLLSDRFSAERPKGSFSTLEIQRTEQGDSAMYLCASRFDNSYNEQFFGPGTRLTVL.

This sequence joins TRBV11-1 and TRBJ2-1, with 8 bases that match TRBD2. Germline assignment: CDR1 SGHAT and CDR2 FQDESV (reference sequence). The CDR3 runs 14 residues. The trim removed 9 bases at V and 5 bases at J, leaving 9 bases unmatched. Here the CDR3 reads CARRPGLGNNEQFF. The DNA of the CDR3 is TGTGCCAGAAGGCCGGGACTAGGCAACAATGAGCAGTTCTTC.

The chain has TRBV30 and TRBJ1-6; no firm D call. V gave up 2 bases and J gave up 10 bases, with 12 bases separating them. Per germline, CDR1 GTSNPN and CDR2 SVGIG (reference sequence). The CDR3 spans 13 residues. CDR3: CAWSKEGWSPLHF. The CDR3 DNA sequence: TGTGCCTGGAGTAAGGAGGGTTGGTCACCCCTCCACTTT.

The gene calls are TRBV5-4 and TRBJ2-7; possible D gene TRBD2, 6 bases. The CDR3 contains 15 residues. Germline assignment: CDR1 SGHNT and CDR2 YYREEE (reference sequence). V lost 1 base to trimming and J lost 7 bases, with 18 bases between them. CDR3 DNA: TGTGCCAGCAGCTTGCCGCAGGCTAGGGCGGGAGAGCAGTACTTC. Protein sequence: CASSLPQARAGEQYF.

This clone came up a few times. This chain uses TRBV30 with TRBJ2-2, with 7 bases identical to TRBD1. Germline-derived CDR1 and CDR2 are GTSNPN and SVGIG (reference sequence). After removal of 8 bases from V and 5 bases from J, the junction contained 8 bases not matched to a gene. The CDR3 totals 13 residues. This chain's CDR3 is CASYRGLTGELFF. CDR3 DNA sequence: TGTGCCAGTTATAGGGGGCTAACCGGGGAGCTGTTTTTT.

As regards this clone: Other DNA sequences within the sample encode an identical CDR3. The chain joins TRBV18 to TRBJ2-3, with D tentatively TRBD2 (6 bases). The V and J ends lost 3 bases and 4 bases respectively, with 11 bases between them. Germline CDR1 reads KGHSH; CDR2 reads LQKENI. The length of the CDR3 is 14 residues. The CDR3 DNA sequence: TGTGCCAGCTCACCGGCGGGGCCCTCAGATACGCAGTATTTT. Its translation is CASSPAGPSDTQYF.

This chain links TRBV7-3 with TRBJ1-3; weak D call: TRBD1 (5 bases). This CDR3 region has 14 residues. V lost 3 bases and J lost 0, with 6 bases in between. The V gene's germline CDR1 is SGHTA and CDR2 FQGTGA. The CDR3 protein is CASSLTVSGNTIYF. In DNA form, the CDR3 reads TGTGCCAGCAGCTTGACAGTCTCTGGAAACACCATATATTTT.

This clone was detected a few times. A junction end diverges from the germline sequence, so it may reflect a read error. V is TRBV7-7 and J is TRBJ2-1; D might be TRBD2 (5 bases). Germline CDR1 is SSHAT and CDR2 is FNYEAQ (reference sequence). CDR3 size: 15 residues. The chain's CDR3 is CASSPRGSKGDEQFF. The CDR3 DNA sequence: TGTGCTAGCAGCCCCCGGGGTAGCAAAGGAGATGAGCAGTTCTTC.

This clone was recorded a few times. The rearrangement joins TRBV5-1 to TRBJ2-2, with D maybe TRBD1 (6 bases). V shed 2 bases and J shed 2 bases, with 13 bases lying between them. Germline loops: CDR1 SGHRS, CDR2 YFSETQ. The CDR3 extends over 16 amino acids. The CDR3 is CASSFGSGENTGELFF. The CDR3, as DNA: TGCGCCAGCAGCTTCGGATCAGGGGAAAACACCGGGGAGCTGTTTTTT. Full variable domain (rest looked up from reference TRBV5-1 and TRBJ2-2): KAGVTQTPRYLIKTRGQQVTLSCSPISGHRSVSWYQQTPGQGLQFLFEYFSETQRNKGNFPGRFSGRQFSNSRSEMNVSTLELGDSALYLCASSFGSGENTGELFFGEGSRLTVL.

The gene calls are TRBV6-6 and TRBJ1-2, with 10 nucleotides matching TRBD1. Germline V lookup: CDR1 MNHNY, CDR2 SVGAGI (reference sequence). The CDR3 contains 15 residues. After removal of 5 bases from V and 6 bases from J, the junction contained 9 bases not matched to a gene. CDR3 protein: CASSVRQGARDGYTF. CDR3 nucleotide sequence: TGTGCCAGCAGTGTTAGACAGGGGGCGCGGGATGGCTACACCTTC.

Points on this clone: One end of the junction does not line up with germline, which may come from a read error. The chain combines TRBV11-2 with TRBJ2-1, with 13 bases aligning to TRBD2. The CDR3 has 16 residues. Germline V gene sequence: CDR1 SGHAT, CDR2 FQNNGV. CDR3 in amino acids: CASSLDQTSGGLNCVF. As DNA, the CDR3 is TGTGCCAGCAGCTTAGATCAGACTAGCGGGGGGCTCAATTGTGTCTTC.

This clone has a handful of counts. The rearrangement links TRBV9 to TRBJ2-7; D ambiguous. The CDR3 loop spans 15 amino acids. V lost 0 bases, J lost 0 bases, and 10 bases lay in between. Germline CDR1 SGDLS, CDR2 YYNGEE. CDR3 in amino acids: CASSVALSSSYEQYF. CDR3 in DNA: TGTGCCAGCAGCGTAGCCCTCAGTTCCTCCTACGAGCAGTACTTC.

This clone was detected only a few times. The chain carries TRBV30 and TRBJ1-3, with D perhaps matching TRBD1 (5 bases). Germline V lookup: CDR1 GTSNPN, CDR2 SVGIG (reference sequence). This CDR3 is built from 13 residues. Trimming left V 7 bases short and J 1 base short, with 11 bases between. The CDR3 DNA sequence: TGTGCCTCCGAGGAGGGGTCTGGAAACACCATATATTTT. Its translation: CASEEGSGNTIYF.

The genes are TRBV5-1 and TRBJ2-3; D perhaps matches TRBD2 (6 bases). Trimming shortened V by 3 bases and J by 2 bases, and 13 bases separated the two germline ends. CDR3 length: 15 amino acids. Per the germline V gene, CDR1 is SGHRS and CDR2 is YFSETQ. The CDR3: CASSSYGGFTDTQYF. Here the CDR3 DNA reads TGCGCCAGCAGCTCATACGGGGGATTCACAGATACGCAGTATTTT.

This chain joins TRBV10-2 and TRBJ1-1, with D perhaps TRBD1 (6 bases). The CDR3 length is 14 residues. The V end was cut by 3 bases, the J end by 3 bases, with 11 bases between. Germline V gene sequence: CDR1 WSHSY, CDR2 SAAADI. CDR3 residues: CASSDLQGDTEAFF. CDR3 sequence (DNA): TGCGCCAGCAGTGACCTACAGGGCGACACTGAAGCTTTCTTT.

The rearrangement joins TRBV6-1 to TRBJ2-3; D remains unclear. Germline V gene data show CDR1 as MNHNS and CDR2 as SASEGT. V was clipped by 1 base and J by 3 bases, with 8 bases between them. The CDR3 loop spans 14 amino acids. CDR3 coding DNA: TGTGCCAGCAGTGAAGTGAGAGGTACAGATACGCAGTATTTT. Translated: CASSEVRGTDTQYF.

This rearrangement joins TRBV11-3 to TRBJ1-5; tentative D call: TRBD1 (6 bases). The CDR3 is 18 residues long. Trimming cost V 2 bases and J 4 bases, with 21 bases left between them. Per the germline V gene, CDR1 is SGHNT and CDR2 is YENEEA. CDR3 amino acids: CASSLWGLIRMCNQPQHF. CDR3 DNA sequence: TGTGCCAGCAGCTTATGGGGGCTCATAAGGATGTGTAATCAGCCCCAGCATTTT.

This clone was counted between two and nine times. The chain carries TRBV5-1 and TRBJ1-1; 8 nucleotides line up with TRBD1. Germline values: CDR1 SGHRS, CDR2 YFSETQ. CDR3 length: 15 residues. Germline trimming cut 4 bases from V and 1 base from J; bases unmatched to any gene: 6. The CDR3 here is CASSPQDRANTEAFF. In DNA, the CDR3 is TGCGCCAGCAGCCCCCAGGACAGGGCGAACACTGAAGCTTTCTTT.

The chain carries TRBV11-2 and TRBJ2-3; D gene ambiguous. CDR3 size: 16 residues. Germline CDR1 SGHAT, CDR2 FQNNGV. V gave up 1 base and J gave up 0 bases, with 11 bases separating them. The CDR3, as DNA: TGTGCCAGCAGCTTAGTTTTCTTTACTAGCACAGATACGCAGTATTTT. Translated: CASSLVFFTSTDTQYF.

This clone was recorded at least ten times. J is TRBJ1-1 and V is TRBV30; D is ambiguous. This CDR3 is built from 13 residues. The germline V gene encodes CDR1 GTSNPN and CDR2 SVGIG (reference sequence). Between the trimmed V and J ends, which lost 4 bases and 0 bases, there was a span of 9 bases. The CDR3 reads CAWIENLNTEAFF. The CDR3 nucleotides read TGTGCCTGGATTGAGAATCTGAACACTGAAGCTTTCTTT. Complete variable domain (other parts from reference TRBV30 and TRBJ1-1): SQTIHQWPATLVQPVGSPLSLECTVEGTSNPNLYWYRQAAGRGLQLLFYSVGIGQISSEVPQNLSASRPQDRQFILSSKKLLLSDSGFYLCAWIENLNTEAFFGQGTRLTVV.

The table lists this clone with a few counts. The chain joins TRBV7-2 to TRBJ2-2; possible D gene TRBD2, 6 bases. CDR3 length equals 16 residues. The V gene's germline CDR1 is SGHTA and CDR2 FQGNSA. V lost 1 base, J lost 0 bases, and 9 bases lay in between. CDR3 DNA: TGTGCCAGCAGCTTAGAGATAGCGGCGAACACCGGGGAGCTGTTTTTT. Translating gives CASSLEIAANTGELFF.

This sequence joins TRBV29-1 and TRBJ1-1; D is unclear. With 3 bases removed from V and 5 bases from J, the gap between germline ends came to 13 bases. Looked up from germline, CDR1 is SQVTM and CDR2 is ANQGSEA. The length of the CDR3 is 13 residues. CDR3: CSVERRGETEAFF. For the CDR3, the DNA is TGCAGCGTTGAGAGGCGGGGAGAGACTGAAGCTTTCTTT.